The sequence of this T cell receptor beta chain was determined in a study of cytomegalovirus exposure and HLA in healthy donors. Study-level points and caveats: Specificity of three CMV-associated chains for CMV antigens was verified in vitro. Reports indicate that TCR beta sequences accurately predicted the HLA-A and HLA-B alleles of most subjects. Several top significant clusters appeared, in a later analysis, to be linked to common viral pathogens.

The primer mix had 60 Vbeta and 13 Jbeta primers. In the authors' methods: The authors later counted 75 million to 90 million unique TCR beta chains, 8.5 million to 13 million of them shared. Using immunoSEQ multiplex PCR, the repertoire was profiled, and TCRdb retains in-frame clones only, with some absent. The V and J calls and clone size come from that table; D and trimming were worked out from the DNA. The repertoire holds more than 85,000 clones, with 83% as singletons. The CDR3 consists of 15 residues. In germline, CDR1 is SGHNT, CDR2 YENEEA. Unmatched junction bases numbered 4, after V lost 5 bases and J lost 1 base. This clone was observed a few times. Its antigen is not identified.

The V and J genes are TRBV11-3 and TRBJ1-3, with 8 nucleotides matching TRBD1. This clonotype originated in a man aged 35-49 years in good health and CMV-seronegative. The sequenced sample consisted of PBMCs. CDR3 nucleotide sequence: TGTGCCAGCAGCCCGCGGACAGGGTCTGGAAACACCATATATTTT. This translates into CASSPRTGSGNTIYF.